This T cell receptor (beta chain) derives from a study of T cell repertoires in cytomegalovirus infection (dated by TCRdb to about 2019). At the level of the whole study: Peptide stimulations targeted recently identified HLA-C-restricted CMV epitopes, whose presentation resists viral immunomodulation, together with well-studied HLA-B-restricted epitopes. The HLA type of each donor mattered for the analysis, because public TCR beta signatures pointed to carriage of CMV infection along with the matching HLA type. The investigation overall reported the following: The ex vivo response was dominated by HLA-C-restricted CMV-specific TCR beta clonotypes, which also provided the single most frequent clonotype in two of eight donors. In both this cohort and an independent approximately 400-donor cohort, the cumulative frequency of public TCR beta family members distinguished carriers of CMV infection plus the relevant HLA type.

Counted from cysteine to phenylalanine, this CDR3 has 13 amino acids. Only CDR3 DNA is held: 39 bases, read in frame from base 1. V lost 1 base and J lost 6 bases, and the count of bases not matched to a germline gene is 2. CDR1 and CDR2 are drawn from the germline V gene (reference sequence): SEHNR, FQNEAQ. Sample treatment or condition, as interpreted from the label and publication: in vitro stimulation with specific CMV peptide epitopes to enrich CMV-specific T cells. Notes on this clonotype: The antigen it binds to is not known. No per-base quality is available; no much larger clone lies one base away.

TCRdb shows the sequencer as Illumina HiSeq 1500. TCRdb ran its own pipeline on the public reads, namely fastp trimming at Q25 and MiXCR clone calling, and kept in-frame beta chains. Rows merge per CDR3 protein into single entries with the most common DNA and genes. This sample holds around 750,000 distinct CDR3 sequences; approximately 32% were observed only once. Approximately 13% of the sample rests with the top ten. The clonotype originates from a human donor in good health (CMV status not recorded). Some clones in this sample may be carry-over from other donors' samples. This sample comprised cultured CD8+ T cells from PBMCs, obtained from culture after CMV antigen stimulation. In this chain, TRBV7-9 is recombined with TRBJ2-5; 7 of the junction bases match TRBD1. Read as DNA, the sequence is TGTGCCAGCAGCTTAGAGGGGGCTCAGACCCAGTACTTC. Its protein reads: CASSLEGAQTQYF.